This T cell receptor beta chain was identified in a study of blood T cell repertoires in COVID-19. Study at large: Material from acute and convalescent COVID-19 was sourced from the United States, Italy and Spain. Sample material is recorded as cDNA or gDNA derived from T cells, B-cell-depleted T cells, or PBMCs.

Per the original methods: Reference gene primer amplification gave estimated nucleated cell counts. The protocol was immunoSEQ multiplex PCR, while the TCRdb copy is restricted to in-frame clones and leaves out a portion. V and J calls and clone size are those listed in that table; D and trimming were worked out from the DNA. The repertoire has about 130,000 clones, around 81% of them found once; the top ten carry 3.8%. This CDR3 is 15 amino acids long. CDR1 is SGHAT and CDR2 is FQNNGV in the germline V gene. The ends were cut back, 5 bases at V and 6 bases at J, with 20 bases in the middle. The chain links TRBV11-2 to TRBJ2-7; possible D gene TRBD1, 7 bases. This receptor was identified in a woman aged 45-59 years with acute or convalescent COVID-19. The source material was peripheral blood. DNA for the CDR3: TGTGCCAGCAGCCCCGAGGGGGCCGCGGGGTCCGAGCAGTACTTC. Its translation is CASSPEGAAGSEQYF.